This T cell receptor beta chain derives from a study of blood T cell repertoires in COVID-19. Background on the study: COVID-19 samples, acute and convalescent, were from the United States, Italy and Spain.

Participant reports of clinical history set cohort assignment. The data were produced by immunoSEQ multiplex PCR, yet TCRdb's version contains in-frame clones alone and is incomplete. This table has just over 300,000 clones, approximately 90% appearing once. This clonotype was sampled from a man younger than 45 who had recovered from COVID-19. Sample: PBMCs or T cells enriched from blood (not recorded which).

CDR3 residues: CASSAAGGGPGYEQYF. CDR3 DNA sequence: TGTGCCAGCAGTGCAGCTGGGGGGGGGCCGGGGTACGAGCAGTACTTC. This rearrangement joins TRBV27 to TRBJ2-7, with D tentatively TRBD2 (7 bases). Germline lookup yields CDR1 MNHEY and CDR2 SMNVEV (reference sequence). The V gene lost 5 bases and the J gene lost 4 bases, with 21 bases spanning the gap. This CDR3 is 16 amino acids long.